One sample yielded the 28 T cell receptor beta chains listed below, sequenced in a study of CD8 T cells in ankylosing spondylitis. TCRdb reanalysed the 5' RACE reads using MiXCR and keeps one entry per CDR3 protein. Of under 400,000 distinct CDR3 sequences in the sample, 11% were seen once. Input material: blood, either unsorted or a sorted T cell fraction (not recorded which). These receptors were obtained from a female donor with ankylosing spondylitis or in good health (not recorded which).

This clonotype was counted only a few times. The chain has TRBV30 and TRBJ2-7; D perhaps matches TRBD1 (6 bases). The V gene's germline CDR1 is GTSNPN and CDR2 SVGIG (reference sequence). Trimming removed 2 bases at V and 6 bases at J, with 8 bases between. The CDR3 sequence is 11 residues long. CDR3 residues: CAWSPRGEQYF. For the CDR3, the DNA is TGTGCCTGGAGTCCCAGGGGCGAGCAGTACTTC.

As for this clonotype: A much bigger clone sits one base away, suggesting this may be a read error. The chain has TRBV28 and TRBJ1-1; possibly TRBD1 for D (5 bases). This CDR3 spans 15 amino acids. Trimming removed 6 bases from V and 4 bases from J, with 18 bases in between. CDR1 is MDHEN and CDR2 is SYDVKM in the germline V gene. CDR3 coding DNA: TGTGCCAGCAGGTTGAGAGGGGCGGTGGGCACTGAAGCTTTCTTT. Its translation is CASRLRGAVGTEAFF. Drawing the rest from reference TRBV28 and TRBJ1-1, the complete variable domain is DVKVTQSSRYLVKRTGEKVFLECVQDMDHENMFWYRQDPGLGLRLIYFSYDVKMKEKGDIPEGYSVSREKKERFSLILESASTNQTSMYLCASRLRGAVGTEAFFGQGTRLTVV.

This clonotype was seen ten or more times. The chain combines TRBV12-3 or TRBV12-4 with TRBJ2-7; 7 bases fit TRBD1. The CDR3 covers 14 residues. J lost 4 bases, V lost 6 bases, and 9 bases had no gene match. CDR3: CASSSTGQRYEQYF. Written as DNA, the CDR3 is TGTGCCAGCAGCTCGACAGGGCAGAGGTACGAGCAGTACTTC.

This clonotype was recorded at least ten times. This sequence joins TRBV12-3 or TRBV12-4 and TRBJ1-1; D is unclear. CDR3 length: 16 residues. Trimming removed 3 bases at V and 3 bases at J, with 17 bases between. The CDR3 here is CASSFLLTSEYTEAFF. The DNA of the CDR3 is TGTGCCAGCAGTTTCCTTTTAACTTCGGAATACACTGAAGCTTTCTTT.

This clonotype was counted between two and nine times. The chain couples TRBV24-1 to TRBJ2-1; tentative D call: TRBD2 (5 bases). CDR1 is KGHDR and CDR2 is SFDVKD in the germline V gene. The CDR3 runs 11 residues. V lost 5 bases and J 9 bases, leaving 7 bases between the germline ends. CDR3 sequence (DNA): TGTGCCACCAGTGCCGGAGGTGAGCAGTTCTTC. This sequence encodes CATSAGGEQFF.

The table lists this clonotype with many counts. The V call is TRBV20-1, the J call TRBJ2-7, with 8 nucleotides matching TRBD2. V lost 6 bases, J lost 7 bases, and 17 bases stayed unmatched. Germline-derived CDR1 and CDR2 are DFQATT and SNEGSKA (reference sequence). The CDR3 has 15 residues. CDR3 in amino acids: CSATRSYGTRWEQYF. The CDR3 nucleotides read TGCAGTGCAACCAGGTCGTACGGGACTAGATGGGAGCAGTACTTC.

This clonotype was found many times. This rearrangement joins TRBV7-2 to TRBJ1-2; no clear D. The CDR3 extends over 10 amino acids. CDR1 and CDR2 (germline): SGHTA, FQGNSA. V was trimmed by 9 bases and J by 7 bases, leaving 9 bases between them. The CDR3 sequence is CASFLRGYTF. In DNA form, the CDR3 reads TGTGCCAGTTTCCTACGTGGCTACACCTTC.

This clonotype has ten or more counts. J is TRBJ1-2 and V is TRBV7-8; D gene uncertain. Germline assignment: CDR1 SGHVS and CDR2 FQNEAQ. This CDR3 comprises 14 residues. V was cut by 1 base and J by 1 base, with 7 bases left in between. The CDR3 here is CASSLGASNYGYTF. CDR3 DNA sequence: TGTGCCAGCAGCTTAGGGGCAAGTAACTATGGCTACACCTTC.

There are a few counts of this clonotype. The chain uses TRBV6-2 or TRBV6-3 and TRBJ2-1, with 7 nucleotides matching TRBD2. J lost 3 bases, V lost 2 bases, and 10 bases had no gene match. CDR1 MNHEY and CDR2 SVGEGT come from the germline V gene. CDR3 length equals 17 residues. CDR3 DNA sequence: TGTGCCAGCAGTTACCCTCTGGGGCGGGAGAGCTACAATGAGCAGTTCTTC. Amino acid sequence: CASSYPLGRESYNEQFF.

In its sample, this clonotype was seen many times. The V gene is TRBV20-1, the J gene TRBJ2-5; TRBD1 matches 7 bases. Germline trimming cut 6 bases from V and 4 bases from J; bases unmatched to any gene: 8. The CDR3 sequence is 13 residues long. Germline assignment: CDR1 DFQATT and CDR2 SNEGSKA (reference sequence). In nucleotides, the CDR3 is TGCAGTGCAACGCGACAGGGTCGAGAGACCCAGTACTTC. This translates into CSATRQGRETQYF.

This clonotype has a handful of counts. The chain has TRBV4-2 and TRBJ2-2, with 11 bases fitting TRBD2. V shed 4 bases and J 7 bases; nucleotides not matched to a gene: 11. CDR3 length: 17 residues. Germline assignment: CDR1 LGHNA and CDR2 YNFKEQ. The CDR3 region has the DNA TGTGCCAGCAGCCCCCGGACTAGCGGGTTAAGAAGCGGGGAGCTGTTTTTT. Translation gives CASSPRTSGLRSGELFF.

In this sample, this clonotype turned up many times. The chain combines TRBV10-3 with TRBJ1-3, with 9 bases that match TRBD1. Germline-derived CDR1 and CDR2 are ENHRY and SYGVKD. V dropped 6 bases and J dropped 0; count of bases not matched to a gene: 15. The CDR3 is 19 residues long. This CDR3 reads CAIRKIGTGRGNSGNTIYF. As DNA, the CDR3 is TGTGCCATCAGGAAAATCGGGACAGGGCGGGGGAACTCTGGAAACACCATATATTTT.

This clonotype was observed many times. The CDR3 DNA sequence: TGTGCCAGCAGCTTGGTTTCAGGGAACAATGAGCAGTTCTTC. It codes for CASSLVSGNNEQFF. The J gene is TRBJ2-1, the V gene TRBV5-5, with D maybe TRBD1 (5 bases). V was clipped by 0 bases and J by 5 bases, with 9 bases between them. There are 14 residues in the CDR3. Germline CDR1 SGHKS, CDR2 YYEKEE (reference sequence).

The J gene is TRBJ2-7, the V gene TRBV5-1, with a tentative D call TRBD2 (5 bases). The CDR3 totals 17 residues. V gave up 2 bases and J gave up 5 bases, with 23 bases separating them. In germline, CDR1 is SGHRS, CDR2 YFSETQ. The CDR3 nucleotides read TGCGCCAGCAGCTTTCTTGGGAATCGGGGAATAATGAACGAGCAGTACTTC. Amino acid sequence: CASSFLGNRGIMNEQYF.

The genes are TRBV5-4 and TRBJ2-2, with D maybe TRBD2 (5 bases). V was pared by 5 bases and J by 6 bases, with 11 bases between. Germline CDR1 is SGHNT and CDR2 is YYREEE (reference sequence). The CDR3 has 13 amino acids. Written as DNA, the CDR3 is TGTGCCAGCAGGTCGGACTTCTCCGGGGAGCTGTTTTTT. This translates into CASRSDFSGELFF.

CDR3 sequence reads: CASSAFRDRINTGELFF. DNA for the CDR3: TGCGCCAGCAGCGCGTTCCGGGACCGAATTAACACCGGGGAGCTGTTTTTT. The gene calls are TRBV5-1 and TRBJ2-2; D may correspond to TRBD1 or TRBD2 (5 bases each). V gave up 4 bases and J gave up 2 bases, with 18 bases separating them. This CDR3 has 17 amino acids. In germline, CDR1 is SGHRS, CDR2 YFSETQ.

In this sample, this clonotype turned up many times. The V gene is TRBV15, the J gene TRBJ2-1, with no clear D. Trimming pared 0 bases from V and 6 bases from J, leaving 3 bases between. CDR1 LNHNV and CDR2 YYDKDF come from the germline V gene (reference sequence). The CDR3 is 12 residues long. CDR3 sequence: CATSRERNEQFF. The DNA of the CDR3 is TGTGCCACCAGCAGAGAGCGCAATGAGCAGTTCTTC.

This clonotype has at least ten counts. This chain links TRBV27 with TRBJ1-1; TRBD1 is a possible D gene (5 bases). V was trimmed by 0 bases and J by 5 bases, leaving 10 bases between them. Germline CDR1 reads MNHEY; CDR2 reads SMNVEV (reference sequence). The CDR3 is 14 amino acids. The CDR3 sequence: CASSLSWGKTEAFF. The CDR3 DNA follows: TGTGCCAGCAGTTTATCTTGGGGGAAGACTGAAGCTTTCTTT.

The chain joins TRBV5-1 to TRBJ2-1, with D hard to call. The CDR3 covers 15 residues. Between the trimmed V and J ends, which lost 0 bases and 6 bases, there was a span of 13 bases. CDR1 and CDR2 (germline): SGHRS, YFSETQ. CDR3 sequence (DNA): TGCGCCAGCAGCTTGGGCCCCAAGAAAAGCAATGAGCAGTTCTTC. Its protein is CASSLGPKKSNEQFF.

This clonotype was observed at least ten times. The CDR3 bases are TGTGCCAGCAGACCCCAAAGCAGGGGCCTCGGGGACGAGCAGTACTTC. The encoded protein is CASRPQSRGLGDEQYF. The chain combines TRBV28 with TRBJ2-7, with D maybe TRBD1 (6 bases). V lost 6 bases and J lost 5, with 23 bases in between. The germline CDR1 and CDR2 sequences are MDHEN and SYDVKM. The CDR3 totals 16 residues. The full variable domain, with the rest looked up from reference TRBV28 and TRBJ2-7, is DVKVTQSSRYLVKRTGEKVFLECVQDMDHENMFWYRQDPGLGLRLIYFSYDVKMKEKGDIPEGYSVSREKKERFSLILESASTNQTSMYLCASRPQSRGLGDEQYFGPGTRLTVT.

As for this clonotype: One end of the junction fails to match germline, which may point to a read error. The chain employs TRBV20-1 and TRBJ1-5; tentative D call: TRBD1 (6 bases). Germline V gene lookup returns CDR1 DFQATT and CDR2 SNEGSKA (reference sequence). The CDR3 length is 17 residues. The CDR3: CCARLLSGEGSNQPQHF. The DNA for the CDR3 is TGCTGTGCTAGACTTCTCTCAGGGGAGGGATCGAATCAGCCCCAGCATTTT.

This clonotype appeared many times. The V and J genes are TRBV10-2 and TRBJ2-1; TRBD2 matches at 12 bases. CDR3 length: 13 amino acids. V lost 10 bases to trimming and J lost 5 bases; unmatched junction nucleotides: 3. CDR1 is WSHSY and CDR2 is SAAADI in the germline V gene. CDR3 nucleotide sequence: TGCGCCACCCGACTAGCGGGAGACAATGAGCAGTTCTTC. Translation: CATRLAGDNEQFF.

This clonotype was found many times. The CDR3 loop is CASSLGSARGIETQYF. The DNA of the CDR3 is TGTGCCAGCAGCTTAGGTTCGGCCAGGGGCATAGAGACCCAGTACTTC. The J gene is TRBJ2-5, the V gene TRBV7-6, with TRBD1 as a possible D gene (6 bases). Germline V CDR1 and CDR2: SGHVS, FNYEAQ. V was trimmed by 1 base and J by 4 bases, leaving 16 bases between them. The CDR3 is 16 residues long.

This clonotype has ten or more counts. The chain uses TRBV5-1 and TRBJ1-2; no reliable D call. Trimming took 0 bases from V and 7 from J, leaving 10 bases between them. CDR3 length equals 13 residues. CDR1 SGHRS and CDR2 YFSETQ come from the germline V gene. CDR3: CASSLGSPSGYTF. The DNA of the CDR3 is TGCGCCAGCAGCTTGGGATCCCCTAGTGGCTACACCTTC.

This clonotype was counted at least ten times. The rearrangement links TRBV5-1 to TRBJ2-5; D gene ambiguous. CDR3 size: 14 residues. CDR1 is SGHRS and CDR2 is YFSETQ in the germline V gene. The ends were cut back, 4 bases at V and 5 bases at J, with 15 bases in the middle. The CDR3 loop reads CASSNFRSQETQYF. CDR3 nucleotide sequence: TGCGCCAGCAGCAACTTTCGCAGCCAGGAGACCCAGTACTTC.

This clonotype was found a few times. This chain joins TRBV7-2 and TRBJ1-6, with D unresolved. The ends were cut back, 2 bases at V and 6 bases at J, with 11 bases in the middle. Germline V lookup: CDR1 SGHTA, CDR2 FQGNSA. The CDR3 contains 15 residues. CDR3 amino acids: CASSLSGGINSPLHF. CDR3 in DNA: TGTGCCAGCAGCTTATCTGGAGGGATTAATTCACCCCTCCACTTT.

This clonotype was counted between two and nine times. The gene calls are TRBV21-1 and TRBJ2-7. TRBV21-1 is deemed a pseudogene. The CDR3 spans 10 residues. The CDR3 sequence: CASSIRGQYF. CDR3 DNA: TGTGCCAGCTCCATTCGGGGGCAGTACTTC.

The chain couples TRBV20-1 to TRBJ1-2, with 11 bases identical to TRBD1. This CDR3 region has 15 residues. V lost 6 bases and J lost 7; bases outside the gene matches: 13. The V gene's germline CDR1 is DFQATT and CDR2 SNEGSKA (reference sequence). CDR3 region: CSARAGTGGSGGYTF. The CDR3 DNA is TGCAGTGCGCGCGCCGGGACAGGGGGTTCGGGTGGCTACACCTTC.